The source of this T cell receptor beta chain is a study of OX40 agonist ivuxolimab in advanced cancers. Assay: immunoSEQ multiplex PCR; the TCRdb copy retains only in-frame clones and omits some. The sample holds about 80,000 clones, around nine tenths seen once. The TCR was taken from an adult with an advanced solid tumor such as melanoma, head and neck, liver or kidney cancer. The specimen comprised CD4+ or CD8+ T cells sorted from blood, sampled in a trial of the OX40 agonist ivuxolimab.

The CDR3 DNA sequence: TGCAGCGTTACCCGACAGACCTCCTACGAGCAGTACTTC. Its translation is CSVTRQTSYEQYF. The chain is built from TRBV29-1 and TRBJ2-7; a weak D match, TRBD1 (5 bases). V gave up 5 bases and J gave up 0 bases, with 11 bases separating them. The germline V gene encodes CDR1 SQVTM and CDR2 ANQGSEA. CDR3 length: 13 amino acids.